The subject of this entry is one TCR beta chain. The data belong to a study of technical replicates of blood from several donors. CDR3 size: 14 residues. Germline CDR1 SNHLY, CDR2 FYNNEI. V was shortened by 1 base and J by 2 bases, with 9 bases between the two germline ends. TCRdb keeps only in-frame clones here, not all; method: immunoSEQ multiplex PCR. The table lists about 80,000 clones, 85% to 95% of them singletons. The chain is built from TRBV2 and TRBJ2-7; D uncertain. Sequencing was done on a sample of T cells isolated from PBMCs. The TCR originated in a human donor in good health. The CDR3 loop reads CASSEVQFPYEQYF. The CDR3 bases are TGTGCCAGCAGTGAAGTCCAATTTCCCTACGAGCAGTACTTC.